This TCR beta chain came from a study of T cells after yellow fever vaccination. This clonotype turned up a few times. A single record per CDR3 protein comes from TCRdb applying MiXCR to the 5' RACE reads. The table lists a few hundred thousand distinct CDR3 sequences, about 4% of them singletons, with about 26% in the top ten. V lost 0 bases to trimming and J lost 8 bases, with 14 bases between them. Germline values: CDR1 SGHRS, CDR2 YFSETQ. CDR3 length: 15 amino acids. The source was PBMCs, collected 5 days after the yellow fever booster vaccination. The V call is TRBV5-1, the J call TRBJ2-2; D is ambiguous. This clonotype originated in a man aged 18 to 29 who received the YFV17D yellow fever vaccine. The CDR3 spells CASSLADPPPGELFF. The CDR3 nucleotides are TGCGCCAGCAGCTTGGCGGACCCACCGCCGGGGGAGCTGTTTTTT.